This is a list of T cell receptor beta chains from one sample in a study of T-cell reconstitution after alpha-beta-depleted transplantation in children. TCRdb recomputed calls from the PCR reads with MiXCR, one row per CDR3 protein. The table has approximately 300,000 distinct CDR3 sequences, about 9.5% seen once. Source: PBMCs, taken before TCRalphabeta/CD19-depleted stem cell transplant. These receptors were obtained from a boy under three years old with acute myeloid leukemia, due to receive a stem cell transplant. CDR3s include the opening cysteine and the closing phenylalanine or tryptophan. The order of the fields is clone size, V gene, J gene, D gene, CDR3 DNA, CDR3 protein. The D gene is left open where the match is weak. The size of a clone is reported for some rows only, either as once, few or many, or as a class for expanded clones.

many	TRBV4-3	TRBJ2-7	NA	TGCGCCAGCAGCCAAGAGCGGGACTACGAGCAGTACTTC	CASSQERDYEQYF
many	TRBV5-1	TRBJ2-2	NA	TGCGCCAGCAGCCCAGGGGATACCGGGGAGCTGTTTTTT	CASSPGDTGELFF
many	TRBV10-3	TRBJ2-3	NA	TGTGCTACATCCGTGGGGGACCTAGATACGCAGTATTTT	CATSVGDLDTQYF
many	TRBV12-3/TRBV12-4	TRBJ1-3	NA	TGTGCCAGCAGTTTACCCCGCGGGGACGGAAACACCATATATTTT	CASSLPRGDGNTIYF
NA	TRBV24-1	TRBJ2-2	TRBD1	TGTGCCACCAGTGATACCTACCGGGACAGGGAAGTGAGACGAGGGGACACCGGGGAGCTGTTTTTT	CATSDTYRDREVRRGDTGELFF
few	TRBV6-5	TRBJ2-5	NA	TGTGCCAGCAGTTACTCGGAGGGAACGGACAGCCTAAAAGAGACCCAGTACTTC	CASSYSEGTDSLKETQYF
many	TRBV4-3	TRBJ2-5	TRBD2	TGCGCCAGCAGCCAAGTTGGCGGGGGGGAAAAGACCCAGTACTTC	CASSQVGGGEKTQYF
few	TRBV5-1	TRBJ2-1	TRBD2	TGCGCCAGCAGCTTGGGCCTACTAGCGGGGATTTACAATGAGCAGTTCTTC	CASSLGLLAGIYNEQFF
many	TRBV7-2	TRBJ2-1	TRBD1	TGTGCCAGCAGCTTATCCGGGACAGTATCCTACAATGAGCAGTTCTTC	CASSLSGTVSYNEQFF
many	TRBV29-1	TRBJ1-4	TRBD1	TGCAGCGTTTCAGGGGGGGTTTTT	CSVSGGVF
NA	TRBV15	TRBJ2-2	NA	TGTGCCACCAGCAGAGAGCTCTTGTTCGCGAACACCGGGGAGCCGTTTTTT	CATSRELLFANTGEPFF
many	TRBV6-2/TRBV6-3	TRBJ1-5	NA	TGTGCCAGCAGTTCAGAGTCACATCAGCCCCAGCATTTT	CASSSESHQPQHF
NA	TRBV14	TRBJ2-5	NA	TGTGCCAGCAGCCAACCCCGGGCCCCTACTCAGTGGTACCAAGAGACCCAGTACTTC	CASSQPRAPTQWYQETQYF
many	TRBV5-6	TRBJ2-3	TRBD1	TGTGCCAGCAGCTCGGCCCGGACAGGATGGTCGGGTACGCAGTATTTT	CASSSARTGWSGTQYF
NA	TRBV29-1	TRBJ2-3	NA	TGCAGCGTTGGAGGAGGGCACTATACGCAGTATTTT	CSVGGGHYTQYF
NA	TRBV5-1	TRBJ2-7	NA	TGCGCCAGCATCAAGGGGGAAGCCTACGAGCAGTACTTC	CASIKGEAYEQYF
NA	TRBV12-3/TRBV12-4	TRBJ1-5	NA	TGTGCCAGCAGTACAGGTTCTAAGAGCAATCAGCCCCAGCATTTT	CASSTGSKSNQPQHF
NA	TRBV12-3/TRBV12-4	TRBJ2-1	TRBD2	TGTGCCATCAACCGGGGGGCGGGAGGTATACGGAATGAGCAGTTCTTC	CAINRGAGGIRNEQFF
few	TRBV6-1	TRBJ1-1	NA	TGTGCCAGCACTCCCTCGGGGAACACTGAAGCTTTCTTT	CASTPSGNTEAFF
few	TRBV12-3/TRBV12-4	TRBJ2-1	TRBD2	TGTGCCAGCAGTTTAGCGAATCTAGCGGGAAGTTGGAATGAGCAGTTCTTC	CASSLANLAGSWNEQFF
many	TRBV29-1	TRBJ2-1	TRBD1	TGCAGCGTGGGACAGGGGAGGGGTGAGCAGTTCTTC	CSVGQGRGEQFF
many	TRBV5-1	TRBJ1-1	TRBD1	TGCGCCAGCAGCTTCCCAGGGGGGGGGAACACTGAAGCTTTCTTT	CASSFPGGGNTEAFF
many	TRBV12-3/TRBV12-4	TRBJ2-5	TRBD2	TGTGCCAGCGCTTGGGCGGGAGGCCCCCAAGCGACCCAGTACTTC	CASAWAGGPQATQYF
many	TRBV12-3/TRBV12-4	TRBJ1-1	NA	TGTGCCAGCAGTTTGGGGGGAGCCATGAACACTGAAGCTTTCTTT	CASSLGGAMNTEAFF
many	TRBV4-2	TRBJ2-7	TRBD2	TGTGCCAGCAGACAAGTCCCCTTGGGACTAGCGGGAGAAGAGCAGTACTTC	CASRQVPLGLAGEEQYF
many	TRBV15	TRBJ1-6	NA	TGTGCCACCAGCAGAGATCTTGGCGACCGGGCACCCCTCCACTTT	CATSRDLGDRAPLHF
NA	TRBV12-3/TRBV12-4	TRBJ1-5	TRBD1	TGTGCCAGCAGTTTAGTATTGGGACAGGCCGCCCTCTCTAATCAGCCCCAGCATTTT	CASSLVLGQAALSNQPQHF
many	TRBV10-3	TRBJ2-7	TRBD2	TGTGCCATCAGTGAGTCTTCTAGCGGGAGCAACTACGAGCAGTACTTC	CAISESSSGSNYEQYF
NA	TRBV5-5	TRBJ2-5	NA	TGTGCCACCTCACCCCAGTGGCAGGGCCAAGAGACCCAGTACTTC	CATSPQWQGQETQYF
many	TRBV7-3	TRBJ2-3	NA	TGTGCCAGCAGCTTAACTGGGGGTATGGCAGATACGCAGTATTTT	CASSLTGGMADTQYF
many	TRBV12-3/TRBV12-4	TRBJ1-1	NA	TGTGCCAGCAGGCCTGAGACAGGTAACACTGAAGCTTTCTTT	CASRPETGNTEAFF
many	TRBV15	TRBJ2-5	NA	TGTGCCACCAGCAGACCGGGACCCAAAATCCAAGAGACCCAGTACTTC	CATSRPGPKIQETQYF
few	TRBV28	TRBJ2-1	NA	TGTGCCAGCAGTTTCGGAGGGTTCCTCTACAATGAGCAGTTCTTC	CASSFGGFLYNEQFF
many	TRBV28	TRBJ2-5	NA	TGTGCCAGCTTCCCTTACACAGGGAGGGTAGAGACCCAGTACTTC	CASFPYTGRVETQYF
many	TRBV28	TRBJ1-5	NA	TGTGCCAGCAGTTTGGAACAATTGGCCAATCAGCCCCAGCATTTT	CASSLEQLANQPQHF
many	TRBV29-1	TRBJ1-2	NA	TGCAGCGCAATTTATGGGGACCCTCGATATGGCTACACCTTC	CSAIYGDPRYGYTF
many	TRBV30	TRBJ2-1	TRBD2	TGTGCCTGGAGAGTGAGTGGGGGGGCCTACAATGAGCAGTTCTTC	CAWRVSGGAYNEQFF
many	TRBV7-2	TRBJ2-3	TRBD1	TGTGCCAGCAGCTTAAGATGGTCGACAGGGGGAACAGATACGCAGTATTTT	CASSLRWSTGGTDTQYF
few	TRBV6-1	TRBJ2-7	TRBD2	TGTGCCAGCAGGAGCGGGGGGGTGATCTCCTACGAGCAGTACTTC	CASRSGGVISYEQYF
many	TRBV28	TRBJ2-5	NA	TGTGCCAGCACTCCGGGGGTAGTGTCAGAAGAGACCCAGTACTTC	CASTPGVVSEETQYF
few	TRBV9	TRBJ2-4	TRBD2	TGTGCCAGCAGCGTAGATCCAGCGGGGGGCCTTTTAAACATTCAGTACTTC	CASSVDPAGGLLNIQYF
few	TRBV28	TRBJ1-3	TRBD1	TGTGCCAGCAGTTTGACGGACAGGGGCTCTGGAAACACCATATATTTT	CASSLTDRGSGNTIYF
NA	TRBV20-1	TRBJ1-3	TRBD1	TGCAGTGCTAGAGATGGGACAGGGGCGGACACCAAATATTTT	CSARDGTGADTKYF
many	TRBV7-9	TRBJ1-4	NA	TGTGCCAGCAGCTTTGGCCGGGCTAATGAAAAACTGTTTTTT	CASSFGRANEKLFF
many	TRBV20-1	TRBJ2-7	TRBD1	TGCAGTGCTCTAAACCGGGACAGAGGAACTCGCGAGCAGTACTTC	CSALNRDRGTREQYF
few	TRBV5-5	TRBJ1-1	TRBD1	TGTGCCAGCAGCCGTGGACAGGGAGTTCAAGCTTTCTTT	CASSRGQGVQAFF
NA	TRBV19	TRBJ2-1	TRBD1	TGTGCCAGTAGTATCCGCGGACAGGGTAGGAACAATGAGCAGTTCTTC	CASSIRGQGRNNEQFF
many	TRBV6-5	TRBJ2-7	NA	TGTGCCAGCAGGCGAGACAGCGGTCCCACCTACGAGCAGTACTTC	CASRRDSGPTYEQYF
NA	TRBV28	TRBJ2-7	NA	TGTGCCAGCAGTTTTATGGGGGCGGGGTCTACCTACGAGCAGTACTTC	CASSFMGAGSTYEQYF
NA	TRBV28	TRBJ1-2	TRBD1	TGTGCCAGCAGGCCGACAGGGGGGTATGGCTACACCTTC	CASRPTGGYGYTF
NA	TRBV20-1	TRBJ2-4	TRBD2	TGCAGTGCTAGAGATCGACTAGCGGGAGGGAAAAACATTCAGTACTTC	CSARDRLAGGKNIQYF
many	TRBV29-1	TRBJ2-5	NA	TGCAGCGGGGGGGCAGGGCGCCAAGAGACCCAGTACTTC	CSGGAGRQETQYF
few	TRBV5-1	TRBJ1-6	NA	TGCGCCAGCAGCTTGGGGGCAGAGGCTAACTCACCCCTCCACTTT	CASSLGAEANSPLHF
NA	TRBV11-2	TRBJ2-7	NA	TGTGCCAGCAGCCTACGACAGGTCCAAACCTACGAGCAGTACTTC	CASSLRQVQTYEQYF
many	TRBV5-1	TRBJ1-5	TRBD1	TGCGCCAGCAGCACGACAGGGGGGGGCAATCAGCCCCAGCATTTT	CASSTTGGGNQPQHF
NA	TRBV4-1	TRBJ2-3	TRBD2	TGCGCCAGCAGCTACGGGGGGGGAGATACGCAGTATTTT	CASSYGGGDTQYF
NA	TRBV5-1	TRBJ2-7	TRBD2	TGCGCCAGCAGCCATAGCGGGAGGAACGAGCAGTACTTC	CASSHSGRNEQYF